The 18 T cell receptor beta chains below were found in one sample sequenced in a study of cytomegalovirus exposure and HLA in healthy donors. Researchers ran the PCR with 60 Vbeta and 13 Jbeta primers. Here immunoSEQ multiplex PCR was the method, and the copy in TCRdb shows in-frame clones only, minus some. The repertoire has hundreds of thousands of clones, 77% of them found once; the top ten carry roughly 2.5%. What was sequenced was PBMCs. These receptors all stem from a woman aged 60-75 years in good health and CMV-seropositive.

V gene TRBV7-2 combines with J gene TRBJ2-7, with 10 bases fitting TRBD2. V trimming: 3 bases; J trimming: 3 bases; junction bases outside the gene matches: 5. The CDR3 has 15 amino acids. Germline lookup yields CDR1 SGHTA and CDR2 FQGNSA. The CDR3 region has the DNA TGTGCCAGCAGCTTCGTAGCGGGGGGCTTCTACGAGCAGTACTTC. This sequence encodes CASSFVAGGFYEQYF.

This sequence joins TRBV4-1 and TRBJ1-5; D uncertain. The CDR3 contains 15 residues. V gave up 7 bases and J gave up 2 bases, with 15 bases separating them. Germline V gene lookup returns CDR1 MGHRA and CDR2 YSYEKL. In DNA form, the CDR3 reads TGCGCCAGCAACATGGGCCTCCTCGGCAATCAGCCCCAGCATTTT. Encoded protein: CASNMGLLGNQPQHF.

The genes are TRBV5-1 and TRBJ2-7; 9 bases map to TRBD1. CDR1 SGHRS and CDR2 YFSETQ come from the germline V gene. Trimming at V came to 2 bases and at J to 5 bases, leaving 8 bases not matched to a gene. The CDR3 contains 15 residues. CDR3 amino acids: CASSFPGTGTDEQYF. CDR3 nucleotide sequence: TGCGCCAGCAGCTTCCCCGGGACAGGGACGGACGAGCAGTACTTC. Together with reference TRBV5-1 and TRBJ2-7, the CDR3 gives the full variable domain: KAGVTQTPRYLIKTRGQQVTLSCSPISGHRSVSWYQQTPGQGLQFLFEYFSETQRNKGNFPGRFSGRQFSNSRSEMNVSTLELGDSALYLCASSFPGTGTDEQYFGPGTRLTVT.

The rearrangement uses TRBV28 and TRBJ2-5; D not resolved. The better agreement between TRBJ2-7 and the DNA end casts doubt on the J call. The germline gives CDR1 MDHEN, CDR2 SYDVKM. The CDR3 has 11 amino acids. CDR3 DNA sequence: TGTGCCAGCAGTCTAAATTACGAGCAGTACTTC. Its translation: CASSLNYEQYF.

The CDR3 region has the DNA TGTGCCAGCAGCGTAGCGGGGGGCCGCCCACTCACAGATACGCAGTATTTT. It encodes CASSVAGGRPLTDTQYF. The chain links TRBV9 to TRBJ2-3; D may be TRBD2 (7 bases). The CDR3 spans 17 residues. The V and J ends lost 0 bases and 2 bases respectively, with 16 bases between them. Germline lookup yields CDR1 SGDLS and CDR2 YYNGEE.

The rearrangement links TRBV6-1 to TRBJ2-7, with D maybe TRBD1 (6 bases). V was trimmed by 7 bases and J by 1 base, leaving 14 bases between them. The CDR3 is 14 amino acids. Germline V gene data show CDR1 as MNHNS and CDR2 as SASEGT. CDR3 nucleotide sequence: TGTGCCAGCATTTTGACAGGTATTTCCTACGAGCAGTACTTC. It specifies CASILTGISYEQYF.

This rearrangement joins TRBV28 to TRBJ1-6; 11 bases map to TRBD1. Per the germline V gene, CDR1 is MDHEN and CDR2 is SYDVKM. With V trimmed by 2 bases and J by 10 bases, 7 bases remained unmatched. This CDR3 is built from 16 residues. The CDR3 region has the DNA TGTGCCAGCAGTTTAAACTCTGGACAGGGGGCCTCACCCCTCCACTTT. It encodes CASSLNSGQGASPLHF. Using reference TRBV28 and TRBJ1-6 for the parts outside the CDR3, the full variable domain is DVKVTQSSRYLVKRTGEKVFLECVQDMDHENMFWYRQDPGLGLRLIYFSYDVKMKEKGDIPEGYSVSREKKERFSLILESASTNQTSMYLCASSLNSGQGASPLHFGNGTRLTVT.

V and J are TRBV19 and TRBJ2-3, with 7 bases that match TRBD1. Germline values: CDR1 LNHDA, CDR2 SQIVND (reference sequence). J lost 0 bases, V lost 8 bases, and 11 bases had no gene match. CDR3 length: 16 residues. The CDR3 sequence: CASAIGTAASTDTQYF. The DNA of the CDR3 is TGTGCCAGTGCTATTGGGACAGCAGCTAGCACAGATACGCAGTATTTT.

This chain connects TRBV11-2 to TRBJ2-4, with 10 positions matching TRBD2. Germline-derived CDR1 and CDR2 are SGHAT and FQNNGV. The junction had 9 bases not matched to a gene; V was cut back by 2 bases and J by 2 bases. The CDR3 contains 18 residues. This CDR3 reads CASSLRLAGIWTKNIQYF. In nucleotides, the CDR3 is TGTGCCAGCAGCTTACGACTAGCGGGTATATGGACCAAAAACATTCAGTACTTC.

The CDR3 spells CAISGSGLALYEQFF. As DNA, the CDR3 is TGTGCCATCAGTGGTTCGGGACTAGCGCTCTATGAGCAGTTCTTC. The V call is TRBV10-3, the J call TRBJ2-1; 10 bases agree with TRBD2. The CDR3 length is 15 residues. Germline CDR1 is ENHRY and CDR2 is SYGVKD. Germline trimming cut 4 bases from V and 8 bases from J; bases unmatched to any gene: 8.

V is TRBV28 and J is TRBJ1-1; D ambiguous. The ends were cut back, 4 bases at V and 0 bases at J, with 15 bases in the middle. Germline CDR1 reads MDHEN; CDR2 reads SYDVKM. The CDR3 totals 16 residues. CDR3 nucleotides: TGTGCCAGCAGTTCCCCCGGCCGGGATTTGAACACTGAAGCTTTCTTT. The encoded protein is CASSSPGRDLNTEAFF. The whole variable domain, remainder taken from reference TRBV28 and TRBJ1-1, is DVKVTQSSRYLVKRTGEKVFLECVQDMDHENMFWYRQDPGLGLRLIYFSYDVKMKEKGDIPEGYSVSREKKERFSLILESASTNQTSMYLCASSSPGRDLNTEAFFGQGTRLTVV.

The chain recombines TRBV7-2 with TRBJ1-4; D gene uncertain. Germline V CDR1 and CDR2: SGHTA, FQGNSA. With 2 bases removed from V and 4 bases from J, the gap between germline ends came to 8 bases. The length of the CDR3 is 14 residues. CDR3 loop: CASSLWQINEKLFF. The CDR3 DNA follows: TGTGCCAGCAGCTTATGGCAAATTAATGAAAAACTGTTTTTT. The full variable domain, its missing parts supplied by reference TRBV7-2 and TRBJ1-4, is GAGVSQSPSNKVTEKGKDVELRCDPISGHTALYWYRQSLGQGLEFLIYFQGNSAPDKSGLPSDRFSAERTGGSVSTLTIQRTQQEDSAVYLCASSLWQINEKLFFGSGTQLSVL.

The table lists this clone with a count of one. The chain links TRBV5-1 to TRBJ1-1; D remains unclear. V gave up 0 bases and J gave up 0 bases, with 9 bases separating them. The CDR3 covers 15 residues. Germline V gives CDR1 SGHRS, CDR2 YFSETQ. Written as DNA, the CDR3 is TGCGCCAGCAGCTTGGGAGGGAGCCTGAACACTGAAGCTTTCTTT. Its protein product is CASSLGGSLNTEAFF.

This chain uses TRBV7-9 with TRBJ1-1; D call uncertain. This CDR3 region has 13 residues. Trimming shortened V by 3 bases and J by 4 bases, and 9 bases separated the two germline ends. The germline V gene encodes CDR1 SEHNR and CDR2 FQNEAQ (reference sequence). CDR3 DNA: TGTGCCAGCAGCTTTGGAGGTATCACTGAAGCTTTCTTT. Translated, it gives CASSFGGITEAFF.

This clone occurred a few times. The junction and the germline gene differ at one end; a read error may be behind it. This sample includes further DNA sequences coding for the same CDR3. V gene TRBV4-1 combines with J gene TRBJ2-3; 8 bases match TRBD2. From germline, CDR1 is MGHRA and CDR2 YSYEKL. The CDR3 covers 15 residues. CDR3 protein: CASSQDPGGTDTQYF. The CDR3 nucleotides read TGTGCCAGCAGCCAAGACCCGGGAGGGACAGATACGCAGTATTTT.

DNA of the CDR3: TGTGCCAGCAATCCTTTACGGGGAGATACGCAGTATTTT. Amino acid sequence: CASNPLRGDTQYF. The rearrangement uses TRBV2 and TRBJ2-3, with D possibly matching TRBD2 (5 bases). CDR1 is SNHLY and CDR2 is FYNNEI in the germline V gene. This CDR3 is built from 13 residues. The ends were cut back, 7 bases at V and 5 bases at J, with 13 bases in the middle.

CDR3 amino acids: CASNPGTGTYEQYF. CDR3 DNA: TGTGCCAGTAATCCGGGGACAGGGACCTACGAGCAGTACTTC. V usage is TRBV19 and J usage is TRBJ2-7; 9 bases are a match to TRBD1. CDR3 length: 14 amino acids. V was pared by 7 bases and J by 2 bases, with 6 bases of the junction left unmatched. Germline-derived CDR1 and CDR2 are LNHDA and SQIVND (reference sequence).

A few counts support this clone. This chain links TRBV9 with TRBJ1-3; a possible D gene is TRBD1 (6 bases). The length of the CDR3 is 17 residues. Deletions cut 0 bases from V and 1 base from J, with 14 bases between. The germline gives CDR1 SGDLS, CDR2 YYNGEE. CDR3 in amino acids: CASSVDDRPNSGNTIYF. CDR3 bases: TGTGCCAGCAGCGTAGATGACAGGCCGAATTCTGGAAACACCATATATTTT. Full variable domain (missing parts from reference TRBV9 and TRBJ1-3): DSGVTQTPKHLITATGQRVTLRCSPRSGDLSVYWYQQSLDQGLQFLIQYYNGEERAKGNILERFSAQQFPDLHSELNLSSLELGDSALYFCASSVDDRPNSGNTIYFGEGSWLTVV.